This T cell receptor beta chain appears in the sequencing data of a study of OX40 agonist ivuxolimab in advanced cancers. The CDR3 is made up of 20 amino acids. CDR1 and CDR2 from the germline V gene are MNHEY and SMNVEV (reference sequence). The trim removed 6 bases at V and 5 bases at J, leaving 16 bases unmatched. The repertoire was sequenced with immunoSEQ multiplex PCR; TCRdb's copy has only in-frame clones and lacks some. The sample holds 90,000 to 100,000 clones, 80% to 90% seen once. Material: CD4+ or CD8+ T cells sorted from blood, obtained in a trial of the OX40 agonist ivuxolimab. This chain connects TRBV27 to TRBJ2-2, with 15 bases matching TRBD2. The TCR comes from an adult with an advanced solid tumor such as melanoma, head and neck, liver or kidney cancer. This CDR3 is CASSVSGLAGGPIETGELFF. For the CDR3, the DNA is TGTGCCAGCAGCGTGAGCGGACTAGCGGGAGGGCCAATAGAAACCGGGGAGCTGTTTTTT.